This TCR beta chain was retrieved from a study of blood T cells in healthy people across ages. Turning to the study itself: T cells yielded about one barcoded beta molecule per two cells through template switching.

A note on this clonotype: A much larger clone lies a single base off, so this may be a read error.

The second PCR ran 7 to 11 cycles with a sample-barcoded 5' primer and J-beta primers. Each cDNA molecule carried a tag from a template-switch adaptor that contained 12 random nucleotides. TCRdb independently ran MiXCR on the 5' RACE reads; one entry per CDR3 protein. The repertoire has some 1.5 million distinct CDR3 sequences, 25% to 30% of them found once; the top ten carry 7.7%. The CDR3 length is 15 residues. Germline V gives CDR1 LNHDA, CDR2 SQIVND (reference sequence). The sequenced material came from blood. The chain uses TRBV19 and TRBJ2-1, with TRBD1 identical over 7 bases. The sequence came from a woman in her twenties or thirties in good health. The CDR3 reads CASSIGQGFYNQQFF. CDR3 DNA sequence: TGTGCCAGTAGTATAGGACAGGGCTTCTACAATCAGCAGTTCTTC.